This T cell receptor beta chain was profiled in a study of shared clonotypes between healthy human individuals. The germline V gene encodes CDR1 SNHLY and CDR2 FYNNEI. The CDR3 is made up of 13 amino acids. Trimming pared 5 bases from V and 0 bases from J, leaving 5 bases between. Study-level findings and limits: Clonotypes which were not shared had lower generation probabilities than clonotypes that all four donors shared. When naive CD4 clonotypes were compared across a few donors, about 4.8% were shared. Having only a few donors restricted how much genetic and exposure-history diversity was captured.

The naive CD8 population came from CD45RO-negative cells selected for CCR7, without terminally differentiated effector memory CD45RA+ cells. On this clone itself: The antigen is undetermined.

Each cell subset's genomic DNA was divided evenly among several immunoSEQ plates. Sequencing used immunoSEQ multiplex PCR; TCRdb keeps in-frame clones, though not all of them. The table shows fewer than 850,000 clones, with around 96% occurring only once. Sequencing input: naive CD8+ T cells sorted from blood. The chain employs TRBV2 and TRBJ2-1; D not certain. This TCR was sampled from a man aged 30 to 39 in good health. The CDR3 DNA reads TGTGCCAGCAGTTTGTTCTCCTACAATGAGCAGTTCTTC. Translation: CASSLFSYNEQFF. Together with reference TRBV2 and TRBJ2-1, the CDR3 gives the full variable domain: EPEVTQTPSHQVTQMGQEVILRCVPISNHLYFYWYRQILGQKVEFLVSFYNNEISEKSEIFDDQFSVERPDGSNFTLKIRSTKLEDSAMYFCASSLFSYNEQFFGPGTRLTVL.